The clone carrying this TCR beta chain was counted between two and nine times. RNA transcripts yielded amplified TCR beta CDR3 regions. HTBI primers drove first-round RT-PCR of the TCR CDR3. Each CDR3 protein gets one entry after TCRdb re-called the multiplex PCR reads with MiXCR. The sample lists 690,000 or so distinct CDR3 sequences, about 17% occurring once. The data belong to a study of T cells in Graves' hyperthyroidism and ophthalmopathy. Hyperthyroidism was newly diagnosed in patients aged 18 to 65 (duration under 2 months). Every diagnosis used clinical symptoms, serum thyroxine and TRAb, thyroid ultrasound and orbital computed tomography. This TCR was recovered from a woman aged 45-60 years with Graves' hyperthyroidism that later progressed to Graves' ophthalmopathy. The sequencing sample was made of blood.

CDR3 bases: TGTGCCAGCTCCAGGCCGTCTTCTGGGGCCAACGTCCTGACTTTC. Its protein is CASSRPSSGANVLTF. The rearrangement joins TRBV12-3 or TRBV12-4 to TRBJ2-6; no definite D call. This CDR3 is built from 15 residues. Deletions cut 8 bases from V and 1 base from J, with 12 bases between.